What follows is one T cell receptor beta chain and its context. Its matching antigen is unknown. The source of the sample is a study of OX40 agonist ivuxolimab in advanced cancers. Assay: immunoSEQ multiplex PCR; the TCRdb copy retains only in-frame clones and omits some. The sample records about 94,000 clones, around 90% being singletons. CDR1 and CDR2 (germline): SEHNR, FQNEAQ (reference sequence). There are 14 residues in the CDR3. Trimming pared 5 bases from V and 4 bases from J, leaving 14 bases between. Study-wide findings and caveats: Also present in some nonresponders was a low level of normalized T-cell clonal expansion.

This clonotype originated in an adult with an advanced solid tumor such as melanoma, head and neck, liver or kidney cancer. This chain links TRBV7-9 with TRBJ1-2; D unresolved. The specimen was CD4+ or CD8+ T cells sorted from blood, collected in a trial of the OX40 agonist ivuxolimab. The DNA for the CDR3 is TGTGCCAGCAGCCCTAAAGGCCCTTTCTATGGCTACACCTTC. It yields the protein CASSPKGPFYGYTF. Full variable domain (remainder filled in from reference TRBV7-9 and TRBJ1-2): DTGVSQNPRHKITKRGQNVTFRCDPISEHNRLYWYRQTLGQGPEFLTYFQNEAQLEKSRLLSDRFSAERPKGSFSTLEIQRTEQGDSAMYLCASSPKGPFYGYTFGSGTRLTVV.